The clone carrying this T cell receptor (beta chain) has a count of ten or more. Its target is unknown. The source of the sample is a study of read filtering for tumor transcriptome and immune sequencing. About the study: IR-seq gave about 3.5 to 11 million TCR reads per sample; RNA-seq gave roughly 80 to 1,300. Study observations and caveats: RNA-seq captured clonotypes less deeply and reliably than IR-seq. Single-read clonotypes: about 81.9% of IR-seq clonotypes (about 3.5% of reads), about 75% of RNA-seq clonotypes (around 45% of reads). Without single-read clonotypes, shared clonotype proportions correlated more between IR-seq and RNA-seq.

Molecular barcoded adaptors covering alpha/delta and beta/gamma chains were used on approximately 400 ng RNA. TCRdb re-called the reads with MiXCR, one entry per CDR3 protein. The data contain more than 45,000 distinct CDR3 sequences, about 12% of them singletons. The germline CDR1 and CDR2 sequences are SGHRS and YFSETQ. The CDR3 extends over 14 amino acids. Trimming took off 2 bases at V and 4 bases at J, with 12 bases between the two ends. Sequencing input: a population of CD138-negative cells sorted from bone marrow. This chain joins TRBV5-1 and TRBJ1-2; possible D gene TRBD1, 6 bases. This clonotype originated in a donor aged 40 or over with multiple myeloma. CDR3 nucleotide sequence: TGCGCCAGCAGCTTAAAACAGGGAATCTATGGCTACACCTTC. Residues: CASSLKQGIYGYTF.